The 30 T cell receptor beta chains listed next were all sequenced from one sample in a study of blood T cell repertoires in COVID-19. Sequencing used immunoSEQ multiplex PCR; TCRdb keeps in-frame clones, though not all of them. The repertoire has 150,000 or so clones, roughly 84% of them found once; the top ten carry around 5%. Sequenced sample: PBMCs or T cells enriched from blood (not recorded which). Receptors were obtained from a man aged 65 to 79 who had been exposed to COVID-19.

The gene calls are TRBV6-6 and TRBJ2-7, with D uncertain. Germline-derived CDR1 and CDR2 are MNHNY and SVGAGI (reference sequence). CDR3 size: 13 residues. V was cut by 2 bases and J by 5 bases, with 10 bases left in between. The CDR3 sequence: CASSYPPSHEQYF. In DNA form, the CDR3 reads TGTGCCAGCAGTTACCCTCCTAGTCACGAGCAGTACTTC.

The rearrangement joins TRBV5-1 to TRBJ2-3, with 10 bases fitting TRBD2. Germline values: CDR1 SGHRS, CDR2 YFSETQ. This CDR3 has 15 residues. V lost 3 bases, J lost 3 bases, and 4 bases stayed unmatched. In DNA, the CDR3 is TGCGCCAGCAGCTATAGCGGGGGGACGACAGATACGCAGTATTTT. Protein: CASSYSGGTTDTQYF.

Here the CDR3 DNA reads TGTGCCAGCAGCCCGGCGATAGGTCTAGTAAGCGATGAGCAGTTCTTC. Translating gives CASSPAIGLVSDEQFF. The rearrangement links TRBV28 to TRBJ2-1; D is uncertain. There are 16 residues in the CDR3. The V gene's germline CDR1 is MDHEN and CDR2 SYDVKM. The V gene lost 6 bases and the J gene lost 8 bases, with 23 bases spanning the gap.

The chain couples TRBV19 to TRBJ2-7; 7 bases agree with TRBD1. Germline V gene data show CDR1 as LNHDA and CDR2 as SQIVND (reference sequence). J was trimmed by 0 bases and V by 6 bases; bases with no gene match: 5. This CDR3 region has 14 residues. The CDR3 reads CASSQTGLSYEQYF. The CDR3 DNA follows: TGTGCCAGTAGCCAGACAGGGCTCTCCTACGAGCAGTACTTC.

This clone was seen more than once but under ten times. DNA for the CDR3: TGCGCCAGCAGCCAAGAAGGGAGACAGAACACTGAAGCTTTCTTT. This encodes CASSQEGRQNTEAFF. The chain combines TRBV4-1 with TRBJ1-1; D is undetermined. Germline CDR1 MGHRA, CDR2 YSYEKL. The CDR3 has 15 residues. The V end lost 0 bases, the J end lost 1 base, and 9 bases lay between the germline ends.

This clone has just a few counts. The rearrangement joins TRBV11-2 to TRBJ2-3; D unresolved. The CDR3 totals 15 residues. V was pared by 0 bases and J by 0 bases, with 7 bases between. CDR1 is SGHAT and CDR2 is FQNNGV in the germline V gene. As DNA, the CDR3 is TGTGCCAGCAGCTTAGATATAGATAGCACAGATACGCAGTATTTT. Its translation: CASSLDIDSTDTQYF.

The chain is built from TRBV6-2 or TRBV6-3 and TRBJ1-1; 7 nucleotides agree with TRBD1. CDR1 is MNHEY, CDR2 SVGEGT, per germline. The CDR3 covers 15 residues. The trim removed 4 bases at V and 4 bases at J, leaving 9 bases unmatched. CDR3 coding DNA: TGTGCCAGCAGTTTTCCAGAACAGGGGACCACTGAAGCTTTCTTT. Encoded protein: CASSFPEQGTTEAFF.

CDR3 in amino acids: CASRLTGGPSSYEQYF. The CDR3 DNA reads TGTGCCAGCAGACTCACGGGAGGTCCTAGCTCCTACGAGCAGTACTTC. The chain is built from TRBV28 and TRBJ2-7, with TRBD2 identical over 7 bases. V lost 6 bases to trimming and J lost 0 bases; unmatched junction nucleotides: 11. The CDR3 length is 16 residues. Germline CDR1 and CDR2: MDHEN and SYDVKM.

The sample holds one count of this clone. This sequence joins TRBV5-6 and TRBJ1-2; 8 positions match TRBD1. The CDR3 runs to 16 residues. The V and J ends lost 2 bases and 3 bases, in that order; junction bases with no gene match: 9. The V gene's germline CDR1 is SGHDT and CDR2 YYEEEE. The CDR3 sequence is CASSFGAGQAYYGYTF. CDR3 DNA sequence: TGTGCCAGCAGCTTCGGAGCGGGACAGGCATACTATGGCTACACCTTC.

The CDR3 reads CASSQVGGGTSGKIGDEQFF. The CDR3 bases are TGCGCCAGCAGCCAAGTGGGAGGGGGGACTAGCGGGAAGATTGGAGATGAGCAGTTCTTC. V gene TRBV4-3 combines with J gene TRBJ2-1; 13 bases map to TRBD2. The V gene end was trimmed by 1 base and the J gene end by 8 bases; junction bases not matched to a gene: 17. This CDR3 spans 20 amino acids. CDR1 and CDR2 (germline): LGHNA, YSLEER.

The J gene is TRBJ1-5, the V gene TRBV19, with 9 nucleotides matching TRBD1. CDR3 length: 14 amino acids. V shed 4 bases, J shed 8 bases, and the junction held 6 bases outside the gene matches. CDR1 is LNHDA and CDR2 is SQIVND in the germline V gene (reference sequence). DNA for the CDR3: TGTGCCAGTAGTACATCACAGGGGGCGAAGCCCCAGCATTTT. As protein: CASSTSQGAKPQHF.

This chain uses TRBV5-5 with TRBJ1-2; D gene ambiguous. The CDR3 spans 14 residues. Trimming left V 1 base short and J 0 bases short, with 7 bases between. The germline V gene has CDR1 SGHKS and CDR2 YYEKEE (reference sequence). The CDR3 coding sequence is TGTGCCAGCAGCTTGACGCGTGCTAACTATGGCTACACCTTC. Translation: CASSLTRANYGYTF.

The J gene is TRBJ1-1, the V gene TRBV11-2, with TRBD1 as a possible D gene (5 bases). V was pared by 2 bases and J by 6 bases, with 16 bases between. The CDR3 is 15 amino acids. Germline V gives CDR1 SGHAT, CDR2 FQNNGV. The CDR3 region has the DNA TGTGCCAGCAGCTTAACGCAGGGAATCTTCGCTGAAGCTTTCTTT. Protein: CASSLTQGIFAEAFF.

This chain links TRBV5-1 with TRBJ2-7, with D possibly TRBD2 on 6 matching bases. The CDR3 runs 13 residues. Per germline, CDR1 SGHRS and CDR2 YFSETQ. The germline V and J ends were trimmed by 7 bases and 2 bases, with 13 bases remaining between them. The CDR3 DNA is TGCGCCAGCTCACCGCGGGGAGCCTACGAGCAGTACTTC. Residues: CASSPRGAYEQYF.

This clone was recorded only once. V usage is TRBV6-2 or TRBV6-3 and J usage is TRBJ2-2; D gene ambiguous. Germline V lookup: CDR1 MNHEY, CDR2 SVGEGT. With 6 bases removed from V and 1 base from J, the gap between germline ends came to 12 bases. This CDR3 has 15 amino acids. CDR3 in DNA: TGTGCCAGCAGCCCCCCTGCGGTGAACACCGGGGAGCTGTTTTTT. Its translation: CASSPPAVNTGELFF.

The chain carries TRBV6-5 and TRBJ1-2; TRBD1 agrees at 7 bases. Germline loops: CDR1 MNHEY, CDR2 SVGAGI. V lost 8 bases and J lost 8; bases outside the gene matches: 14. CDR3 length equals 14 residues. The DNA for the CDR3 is TGTGCCAGCCGACATGATGAGGGGGCGCCGGGCTACACCTTC. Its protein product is CASRHDEGAPGYTF.

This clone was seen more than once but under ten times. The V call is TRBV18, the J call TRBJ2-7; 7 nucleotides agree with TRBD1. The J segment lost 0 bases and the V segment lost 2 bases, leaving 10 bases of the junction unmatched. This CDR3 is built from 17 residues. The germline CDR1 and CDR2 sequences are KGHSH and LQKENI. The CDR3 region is CASSPRLGQKFSYEQYF. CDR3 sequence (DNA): TGTGCCAGCTCACCAAGGTTGGGACAGAAATTCTCCTACGAGCAGTACTTC.

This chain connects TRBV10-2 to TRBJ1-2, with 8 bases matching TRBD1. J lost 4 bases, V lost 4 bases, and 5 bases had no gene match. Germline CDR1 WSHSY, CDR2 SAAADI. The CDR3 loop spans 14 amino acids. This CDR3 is CASSGTGTGYGYTF. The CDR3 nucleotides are TGCGCCAGCAGTGGAACCGGGACAGGCTATGGCTACACCTTC.

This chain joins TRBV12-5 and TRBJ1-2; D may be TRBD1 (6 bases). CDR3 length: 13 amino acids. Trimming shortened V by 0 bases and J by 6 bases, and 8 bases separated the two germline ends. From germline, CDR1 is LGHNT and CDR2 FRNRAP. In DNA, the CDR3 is TGTGCTAGTGGTTTGGTAGGGGGACATGGCTACACCTTC. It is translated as CASGLVGGHGYTF.

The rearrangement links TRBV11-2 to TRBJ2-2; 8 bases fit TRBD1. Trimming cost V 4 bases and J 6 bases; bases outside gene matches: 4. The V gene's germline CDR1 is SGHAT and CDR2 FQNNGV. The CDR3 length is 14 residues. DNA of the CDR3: TGTGCCAGCAGCTGGACAGGGTATGCCGGGGAGCTGTTTTTT. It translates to CASSWTGYAGELFF.

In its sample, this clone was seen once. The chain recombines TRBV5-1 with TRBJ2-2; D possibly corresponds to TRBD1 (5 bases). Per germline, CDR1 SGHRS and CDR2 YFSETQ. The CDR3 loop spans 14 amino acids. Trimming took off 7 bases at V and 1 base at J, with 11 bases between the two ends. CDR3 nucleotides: TGCGCCAGCGGCTGGACACAGAACACCGGGGAGCTGTTTTTT. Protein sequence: CASGWTQNTGELFF.

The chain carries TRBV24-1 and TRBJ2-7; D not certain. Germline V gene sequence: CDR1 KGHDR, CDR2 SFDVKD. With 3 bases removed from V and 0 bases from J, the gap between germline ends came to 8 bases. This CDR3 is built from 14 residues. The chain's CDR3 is CATSDHGGSYEQYF. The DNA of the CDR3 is TGTGCCACCAGTGATCACGGCGGCTCCTACGAGCAGTACTTC.

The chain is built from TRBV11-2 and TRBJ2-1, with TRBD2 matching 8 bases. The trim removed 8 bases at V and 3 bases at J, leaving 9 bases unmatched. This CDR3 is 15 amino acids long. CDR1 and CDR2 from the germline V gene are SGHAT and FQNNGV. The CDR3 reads CASGYTSGVYNEQFF. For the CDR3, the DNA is TGTGCCAGCGGATATACTAGCGGTGTCTACAATGAGCAGTTCTTC.

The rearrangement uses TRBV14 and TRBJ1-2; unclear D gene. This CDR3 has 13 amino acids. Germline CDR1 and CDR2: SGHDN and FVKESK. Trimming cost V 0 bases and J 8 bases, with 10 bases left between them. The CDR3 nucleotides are TGTGCCAGCAGCCAAGAGGGAGAGCGAGGCTACACCTTC. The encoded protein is CASSQEGERGYTF.

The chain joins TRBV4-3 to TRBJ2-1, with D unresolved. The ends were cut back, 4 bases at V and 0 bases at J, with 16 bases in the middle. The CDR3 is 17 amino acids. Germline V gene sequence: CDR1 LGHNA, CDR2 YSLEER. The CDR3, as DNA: TGCGCCAGCAGCCGAGAGCATACCTGGAGCTCCTACAATGAGCAGTTCTTC. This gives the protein CASSREHTWSSYNEQFF.

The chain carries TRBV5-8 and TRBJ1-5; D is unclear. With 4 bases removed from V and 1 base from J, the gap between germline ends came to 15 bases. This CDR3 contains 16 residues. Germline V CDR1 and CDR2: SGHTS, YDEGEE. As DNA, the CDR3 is TGTGCCAGCAGCCATCCCATGACACGAAGCAATCAGCCCCAGCATTTT. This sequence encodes CASSHPMTRSNQPQHF.

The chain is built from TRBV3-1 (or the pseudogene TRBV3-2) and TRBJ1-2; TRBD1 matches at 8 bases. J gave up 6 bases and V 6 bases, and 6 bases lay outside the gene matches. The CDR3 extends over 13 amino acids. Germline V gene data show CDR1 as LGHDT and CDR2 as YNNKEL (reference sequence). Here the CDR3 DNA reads TGTGCCAGCAGATCTGGACAGGGCGATGGCTACACCTTC. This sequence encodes CASRSGQGDGYTF.

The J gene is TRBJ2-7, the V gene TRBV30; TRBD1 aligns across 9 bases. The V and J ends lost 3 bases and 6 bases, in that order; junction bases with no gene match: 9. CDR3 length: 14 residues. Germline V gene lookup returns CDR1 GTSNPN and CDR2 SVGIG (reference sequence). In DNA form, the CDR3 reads TGTGCCTGGAGGACCGGGACAGGGCCGTCCGAGCAGTACTTC. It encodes CAWRTGTGPSEQYF.

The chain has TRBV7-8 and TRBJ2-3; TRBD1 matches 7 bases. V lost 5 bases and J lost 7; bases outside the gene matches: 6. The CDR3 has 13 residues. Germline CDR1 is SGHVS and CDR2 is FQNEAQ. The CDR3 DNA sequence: TGTGCCAGCAGCCTCGGGACAGCCAATACGCAGTATTTT. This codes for CASSLGTANTQYF.

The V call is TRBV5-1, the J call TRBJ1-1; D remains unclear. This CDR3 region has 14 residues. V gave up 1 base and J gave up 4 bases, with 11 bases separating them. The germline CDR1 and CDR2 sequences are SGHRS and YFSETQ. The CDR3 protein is CASSLFGDSTEAFF. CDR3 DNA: TGCGCCAGCAGCTTGTTCGGGGATAGCACTGAAGCTTTCTTT.